The 20 T cell receptor beta chains below all came from one sample that was sequenced in a study of cytomegalovirus exposure and HLA in healthy donors. The PCR made use of 60 Vbeta and 13 Jbeta primers. TCRdb's table, derived via immunoSEQ multiplex PCR, lists solely in-frame clones and lacks some. The sample carries some 180,000 clones, approximately 77% recorded once. Sample: PBMCs. Receptors were obtained from a man between 35 and 55 years old in good health and CMV-seropositive.

V usage is TRBV7-9 and J usage is TRBJ2-1, with 11 positions matching TRBD2. The CDR3 extends over 15 amino acids. Looked up from germline, CDR1 is SEHNR and CDR2 is FQNEAQ (reference sequence). Trimming took 5 bases from V and 6 from J; bases not matched to a gene: 6. For the CDR3, the DNA is TGTGCCAGCAGCACGGCTAGCGGGGGGCGCAATGAGCAGTTCTTC. This gives the protein CASSTASGGRNEQFF. Supplemented by reference TRBV7-9 and TRBJ2-1, the full variable domain reads DTGVSQNPRHKITKRGQNVTFRCDPISEHNRLYWYRQTLGQGPEFLTYFQNEAQLEKSRLLSDRFSAERPKGSFSTLEIQRTEQGDSAMYLCASSTASGGRNEQFFGPGTRLTVL.

J is TRBJ2-7 and V is TRBV28; a weak D match, TRBD1 (6 bases). This CDR3 contains 14 residues. Germline loops: CDR1 MDHEN, CDR2 SYDVKM. V shed 5 bases and J shed 0 bases, with 11 bases lying between them. The CDR3 region is CASSRPQGSYEQYF. The CDR3 bases are TGTGCCAGCAGTCGCCCACAGGGCTCCTACGAGCAGTACTTC.

V and J are TRBV7-5 and TRBJ2-5; whether TRBD2, the table's D call, matches the DNA was not checked. TRBV7-5 is noted as a pseudogene. The CDR3 runs 15 residues. CDR3 sequence reads: CARSRSAGGRETQYF. Written as DNA, the CDR3 is TGTGCCAGAAGCAGATCAGCGGGAGGCAGGGAGACCCAGTACTTC.

The rearrangement uses TRBV6-5 and TRBJ1-1, with D maybe TRBD1 (5 bases). CDR3 size: 14 residues. V gave up 5 bases and J gave up 5 bases, with 15 bases separating them. Germline assignment: CDR1 MNHEY and CDR2 SVGAGI. This CDR3 reads CASSLQALGTEAFF. CDR3 bases: TGTGCCAGCAGTCTACAGGCCTTGGGGACTGAAGCTTTCTTT.

The chain has TRBV7-8 and TRBJ2-5; a weak D match, TRBD2 (5 bases). Trimming shortened V by 6 bases and J by 11 bases, and 22 bases separated the two germline ends. Germline V gene sequence: CDR1 SGHVS, CDR2 FQNEAQ. This CDR3 is 14 amino acids long. CDR3 DNA: TGTGCCAGCAGTACTCTTAGCGAACCCTGGGAGCAGTACTTC. Encoded protein: CASSTLSEPWEQYF.

V is TRBV19 and J is TRBJ2-7; TRBD1 matches 8 bases. Germline values: CDR1 LNHDA, CDR2 SQIVND (reference sequence). V shed 5 bases and J 1 base; nucleotides not matched to a gene: 10. This CDR3 region has 16 residues. The CDR3: CASSPNPGQASYEQYF. In nucleotides, the CDR3 is TGTGCCAGTAGTCCCAACCCGGGACAGGCTTCCTACGAGCAGTACTTC.

The V call is TRBV7-9, the J call TRBJ2-5; 10 bases fit TRBD1. V was pared by 6 bases and J by 12 bases, with 10 bases of the junction left unmatched. Germline CDR1 SEHNR, CDR2 FQNEAQ (reference sequence). The CDR3 is made up of 13 amino acids. CDR3 sequence: CASRAIDRGREYF. The CDR3 coding sequence is TGTGCCAGCAGGGCGATAGACAGGGGGCGGGAGTACTTC.

This clone was observed a handful of times. The chain carries TRBV11-3 and TRBJ2-1; 7 bases line up with TRBD1. Trimming at V came to 2 bases and at J to 7 bases, leaving 5 bases not matched to a gene. The CDR3 spans 14 residues. Germline CDR1 and CDR2: SGHNT and YENEEA. CDR3 in amino acids: CASSLRDSSNEQFF. The CDR3 bases are TGTGCCAGCAGCTTACGGGACAGTAGTAATGAGCAGTTCTTC.

This chain uses TRBV28 with TRBJ2-4; TRBD1 matches 7 bases. This CDR3 region has 15 residues. Germline CDR1 and CDR2: MDHEN and SYDVKM. Losses at the gene ends were 6 bases for V and 6 bases for J; bases not matched to a gene: 11. The CDR3 loop reads CASSFVRQGSNIQYF. As DNA, the CDR3 is TGTGCCAGCAGCTTCGTAAGACAGGGATCAAACATTCAGTACTTC.

The rearrangement uses TRBV6-5 and TRBJ1-5; D is unresolved. CDR3 length: 15 amino acids. V was cut by 6 bases and J by 0 bases, with 12 bases left in between. The V gene's germline CDR1 is MNHEY and CDR2 SVGAGI. CDR3 coding DNA: TGTGCCAGCAGCCCACGACATTTTAGCAATCAGCCCCAGCATTTT. This encodes CASSPRHFSNQPQHF.

A remark on this clone: One junction end does not reproduce the germline sequence, and a read error may be involved. Other DNA variants within this sample encode the same CDR3. The chain recombines TRBV4-1 with TRBJ2-2; possibly TRBD2 for D (8 bases). The germline gives CDR1 MGHRA, CDR2 YSYEKL. The CDR3 sequence is 18 residues long. CDR3 residues: CASSPRRGDSHSTGELFF. CDR3 in DNA: TGCGCTAGCAGCCCCCGGCGGGGGGACAGCCATTCCACCGGGGAGCTGTTTTTT.

The V gene is TRBV5-1, the J gene TRBJ2-1, with TRBD1 matching over 8 bases. This CDR3 spans 12 amino acids. Germline V gene sequence: CDR1 SGHRS, CDR2 YFSETQ. Trimming cost V 4 bases and J 8 bases; bases outside gene matches: 2. Here the CDR3 DNA reads TGCGCCAGCAGCCCGACAGGGGATGAGCAGTTCTTC. It is translated as CASSPTGDEQFF.

This chain joins TRBV18 and TRBJ2-3, with unresolved D. Deletions cut 6 bases from V and 6 bases from J, with 10 bases between. This CDR3 contains 12 residues. The germline CDR1 and CDR2 sequences are KGHSH and LQKENI. In nucleotides, the CDR3 is TGTGCCAGCTCCCGAGAGGAGGATACGCAGTATTTT. Its translation is CASSREEDTQYF.

The chain has TRBV6-1 and TRBJ2-1; no clear D gene. The CDR3 covers 16 residues. CDR1 MNHNS and CDR2 SASEGT come from the germline V gene. V lost 0 bases, J lost 5 bases, and 14 bases lay in between. The CDR3 here is CASSEASNEYHNEQFF. The DNA of the CDR3 is TGTGCCAGCAGTGAAGCATCGAATGAGTACCACAATGAGCAGTTCTTC.

As concerns this clone: The junction differs from germline at one of its ends, possibly a read error. V is TRBV10-3 and J is TRBJ2-7, with TRBD2 as a possible D gene (6 bases). Germline CDR1 ENHRY, CDR2 SYGVKD. The CDR3 runs 14 residues. As DNA, the CDR3 is TGTGCCAGCAGTCCACGGGGAGGTTGGCACGAGCAGTACTTC. It yields the protein CASSPRGGWHEQYF.

The chain recombines TRBV28 with TRBJ2-3; D may be TRBD2 (5 bases). V was clipped by 6 bases and J by 9 bases, with 13 bases between them. This CDR3 spans 12 amino acids. Germline V gives CDR1 MDHEN, CDR2 SYDVKM. CDR3 amino acids: CASRGGGQTQYF. CDR3 nucleotides: TGTGCCAGCAGGGGTGGAGGCCAAACGCAGTATTTT.

The chain uses TRBV5-4 and TRBJ2-5; D not certain. The CDR3 has 13 amino acids. Per germline, CDR1 SGHNT and CDR2 YYREEE (reference sequence). V was pared by 3 bases and J by 0 bases, with 6 bases between. CDR3 amino acids: CASSSDYQETQYF. CDR3 in DNA: TGTGCCAGCAGCTCCGACTACCAAGAGACCCAGTACTTC.

This clone was seen a few times. In DNA form, the CDR3 reads TGTGCCAGCAGATCGGGGAATCAGCCCCAGCATTTT. Its protein is CASRSGNQPQHF. The chain combines TRBV6-6 with TRBJ1-5; D unclear. The CDR3 runs to 12 residues. Germline assignment: CDR1 MNHNY and CDR2 SVGAGI (reference sequence). Trimming took 6 bases from V and 4 from J, leaving 7 bases between them.

The V and J genes are TRBV7-9 and TRBJ2-5; 13 positions agree with TRBD2. V shed 5 bases, J shed 4 bases, and the junction held 16 bases outside the gene matches. CDR1 and CDR2 from the germline V gene are SEHNR and FQNEAQ (reference sequence). The CDR3 consists of 19 residues. In DNA, the CDR3 is TGTGCCAGCAGCCGCCGAACCGGGACTAGCGGGACAACGGGAGAGACCCAGTACTTC. It encodes CASSRRTGTSGTTGETQYF.

The chain recombines TRBV18 with TRBJ2-5; TRBD2 matches 7 bases. This CDR3 region has 16 residues. The trim removed 3 bases at V and 5 bases at J, leaving 12 bases unmatched. In germline, CDR1 is KGHSH, CDR2 LQKENI. CDR3 region: CASSPGGTTLQETQYF. The DNA for the CDR3 is TGTGCCAGCTCACCTGGGGGGACTACCCTCCAGGAGACCCAGTACTTC.